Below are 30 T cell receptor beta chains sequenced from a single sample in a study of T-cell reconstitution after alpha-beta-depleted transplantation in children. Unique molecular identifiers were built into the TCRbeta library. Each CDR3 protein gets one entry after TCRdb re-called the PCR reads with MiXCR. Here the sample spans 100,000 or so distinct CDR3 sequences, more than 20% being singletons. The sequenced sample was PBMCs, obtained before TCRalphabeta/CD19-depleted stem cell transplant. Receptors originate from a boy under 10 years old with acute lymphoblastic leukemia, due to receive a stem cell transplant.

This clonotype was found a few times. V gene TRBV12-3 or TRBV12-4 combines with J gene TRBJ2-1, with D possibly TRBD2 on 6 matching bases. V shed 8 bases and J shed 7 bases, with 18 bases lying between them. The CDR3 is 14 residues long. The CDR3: CASATPTAGNEQFF. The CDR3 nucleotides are TGTGCCAGCGCTACCCCAACGGCGGGAAATGAGCAGTTCTTC.

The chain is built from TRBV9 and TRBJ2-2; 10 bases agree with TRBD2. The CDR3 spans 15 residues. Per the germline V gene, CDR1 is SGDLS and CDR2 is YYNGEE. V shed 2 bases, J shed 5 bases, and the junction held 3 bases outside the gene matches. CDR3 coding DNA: TGTGCCAGCAGCGTTGGGACTAGCGCAACCGGGGAGCTGTTTTTT. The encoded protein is CASSVGTSATGELFF.

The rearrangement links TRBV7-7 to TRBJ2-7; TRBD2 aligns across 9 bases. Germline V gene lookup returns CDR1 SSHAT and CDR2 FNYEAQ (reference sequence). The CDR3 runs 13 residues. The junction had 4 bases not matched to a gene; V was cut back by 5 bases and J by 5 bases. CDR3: CASSLSGSNEQYF. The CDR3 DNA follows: TGTGCCAGCAGCCTTAGCGGGAGTAACGAGCAGTACTTC. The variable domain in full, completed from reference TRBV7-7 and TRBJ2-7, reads GAGVSQSPRYKVTKRGQDVTLRCDPISSHATLYWYQQALGQGPEFLTYFNYEAQPDKSGLPSDRFSAERPEGSISTLTIQRTEQRDSAMYRCASSLSGSNEQYFGPGTRLTVT.

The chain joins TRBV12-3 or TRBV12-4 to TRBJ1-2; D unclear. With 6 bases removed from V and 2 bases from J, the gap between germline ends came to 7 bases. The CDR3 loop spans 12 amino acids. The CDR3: CASSKKNYGYTF. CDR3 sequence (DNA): TGTGCCAGCAGCAAGAAGAACTATGGCTACACCTTC.

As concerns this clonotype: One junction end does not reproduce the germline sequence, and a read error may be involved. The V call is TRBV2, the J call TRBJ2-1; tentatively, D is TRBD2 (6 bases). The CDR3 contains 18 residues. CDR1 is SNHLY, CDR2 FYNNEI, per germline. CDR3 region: CACSLRLNSGGASNEQFF. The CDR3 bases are TGTGCCTGCAGCTTAAGATTGAATAGCGGAGGCGCTTCCAATGAGCAGTTCTTC.

CDR3 sequence: CASSESVYGYTF. CDR3 in DNA: TGTGCCAGCAGTGAATCTGTCTATGGCTACACCTTC. The chain has TRBV2 and TRBJ1-2; D is undetermined. The CDR3 consists of 12 residues. V lost 2 bases to trimming and J lost 4 bases, with 5 bases between them. Germline V lookup: CDR1 SNHLY, CDR2 FYNNEI.

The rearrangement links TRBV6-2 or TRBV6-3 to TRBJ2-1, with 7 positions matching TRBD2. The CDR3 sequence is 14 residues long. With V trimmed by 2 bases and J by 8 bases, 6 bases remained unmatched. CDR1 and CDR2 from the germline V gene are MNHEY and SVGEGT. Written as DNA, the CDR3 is TGTGCCAGCAGTTACGGAGCTAGCGGCCATGAGCAGTTCTTC. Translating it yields CASSYGASGHEQFF.

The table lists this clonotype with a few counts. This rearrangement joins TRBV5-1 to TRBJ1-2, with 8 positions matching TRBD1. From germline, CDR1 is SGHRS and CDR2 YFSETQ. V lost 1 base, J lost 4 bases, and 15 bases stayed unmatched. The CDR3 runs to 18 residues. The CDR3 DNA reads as TGCGCCAGCAGCTTGAGTTCAGGGGGCGCGGTTGTCTTCTATGGCTACACCTTC. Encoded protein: CASSLSSGGAVVFYGYTF.

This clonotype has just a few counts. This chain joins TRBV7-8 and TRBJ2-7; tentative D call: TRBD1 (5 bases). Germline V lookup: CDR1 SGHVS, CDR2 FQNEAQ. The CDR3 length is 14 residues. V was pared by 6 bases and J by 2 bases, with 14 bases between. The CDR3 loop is CASRPEYRPYEQYF. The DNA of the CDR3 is TGTGCCAGCAGGCCAGAGTACAGGCCCTACGAGCAGTACTTC.

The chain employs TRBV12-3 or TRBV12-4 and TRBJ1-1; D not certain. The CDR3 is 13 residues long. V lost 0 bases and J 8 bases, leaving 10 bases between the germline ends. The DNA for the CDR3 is TGTGCCAGCAGTTTAGCGGGCGGAAGAGAAGCTTTCTTT. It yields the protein CASSLAGGREAFF.

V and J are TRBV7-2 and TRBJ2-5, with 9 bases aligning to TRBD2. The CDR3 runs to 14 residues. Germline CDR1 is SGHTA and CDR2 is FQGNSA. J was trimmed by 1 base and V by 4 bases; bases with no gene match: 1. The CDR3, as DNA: TGTGCCAGCAGCTCTAGCGGGACCCAAGAGACCCAGTACTTC. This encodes CASSSSGTQETQYF.

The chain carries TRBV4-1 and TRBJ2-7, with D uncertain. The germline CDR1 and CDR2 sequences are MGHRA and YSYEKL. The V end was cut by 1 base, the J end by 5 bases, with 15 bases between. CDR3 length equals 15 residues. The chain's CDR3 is CASSQVPVGMNEQYF. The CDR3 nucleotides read TGCGCCAGCAGCCAAGTTCCGGTCGGAATGAACGAGCAGTACTTC.

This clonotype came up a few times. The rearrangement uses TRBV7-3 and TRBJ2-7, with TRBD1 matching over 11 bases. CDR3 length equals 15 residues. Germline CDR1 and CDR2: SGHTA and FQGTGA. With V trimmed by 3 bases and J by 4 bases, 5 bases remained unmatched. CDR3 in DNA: TGTGCCAGCAGCTTCGGACAGGGGGCGGGGTACGAGCAGTACTTC. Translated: CASSFGQGAGYEQYF. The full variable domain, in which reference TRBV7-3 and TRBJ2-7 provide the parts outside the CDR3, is GAGVSQTPSNKVTEKGKYVELRCDPISGHTALYWYRQSLGQGPEFLIYFQGTGAADDSGLPNDRFFAVRPEGSVSTLKIQRTERGDSAVYLCASSFGQGAGYEQYFGPGTRLTVT.

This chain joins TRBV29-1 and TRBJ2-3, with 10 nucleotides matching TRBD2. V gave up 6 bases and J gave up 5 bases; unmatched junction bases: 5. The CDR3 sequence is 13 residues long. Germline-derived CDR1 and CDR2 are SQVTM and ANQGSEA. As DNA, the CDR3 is TGCAGCGTCGCTAGCGGGAGTGGAGATACGCAGTATTTT. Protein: CSVASGSGDTQYF.

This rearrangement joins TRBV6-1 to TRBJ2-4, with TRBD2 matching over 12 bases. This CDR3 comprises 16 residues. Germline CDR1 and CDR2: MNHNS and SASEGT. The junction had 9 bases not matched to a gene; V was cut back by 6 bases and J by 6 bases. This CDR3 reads CASRSTSGSFRNIQYF. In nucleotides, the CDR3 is TGTGCCAGCAGGTCGACTAGCGGGAGCTTCCGAAACATTCAGTACTTC.

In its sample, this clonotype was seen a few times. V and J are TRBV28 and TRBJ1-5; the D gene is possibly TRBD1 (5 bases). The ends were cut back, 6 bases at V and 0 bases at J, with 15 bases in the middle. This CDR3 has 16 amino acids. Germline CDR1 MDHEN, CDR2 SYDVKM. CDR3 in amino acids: CASSRRGLDSNQPQHF. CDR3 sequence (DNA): TGTGCCAGCAGCCGGCGGGGCCTGGATAGCAATCAGCCCCAGCATTTT. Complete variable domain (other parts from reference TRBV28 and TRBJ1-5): DVKVTQSSRYLVKRTGEKVFLECVQDMDHENMFWYRQDPGLGLRLIYFSYDVKMKEKGDIPEGYSVSREKKERFSLILESASTNQTSMYLCASSRRGLDSNQPQHFGDGTRLSIL.

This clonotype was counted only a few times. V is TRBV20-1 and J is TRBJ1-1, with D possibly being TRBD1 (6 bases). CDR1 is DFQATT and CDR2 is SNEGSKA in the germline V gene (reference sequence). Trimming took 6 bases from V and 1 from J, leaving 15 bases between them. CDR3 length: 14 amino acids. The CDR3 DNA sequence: TGCAGTGCCCGCAGTTGGGGGGCGAACACTGAAGCTTTCTTT. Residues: CSARSWGANTEAFF.

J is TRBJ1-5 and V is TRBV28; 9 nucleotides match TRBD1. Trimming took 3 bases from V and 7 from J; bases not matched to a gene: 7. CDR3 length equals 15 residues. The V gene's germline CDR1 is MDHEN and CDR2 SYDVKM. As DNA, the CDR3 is TGTGCCAGCAGTTTGCCCGGGACAGGGAACCAGCCCCAGCATTTT. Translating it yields CASSLPGTGNQPQHF.

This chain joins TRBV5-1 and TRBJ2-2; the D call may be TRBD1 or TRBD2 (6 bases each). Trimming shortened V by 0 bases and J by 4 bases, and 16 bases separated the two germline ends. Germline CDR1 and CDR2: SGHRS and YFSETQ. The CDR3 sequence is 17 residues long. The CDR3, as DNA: TGCGCCAGCAGCTTGGGCGGGAACAGGGTCATCACCGGGGAGCTGTTTTTT. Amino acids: CASSLGGNRVITGELFF.

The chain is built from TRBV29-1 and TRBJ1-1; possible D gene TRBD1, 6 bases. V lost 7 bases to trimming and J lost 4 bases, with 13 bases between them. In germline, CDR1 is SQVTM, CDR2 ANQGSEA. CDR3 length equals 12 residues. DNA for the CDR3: TGCAGCGGTCGACAGGTGGGCACTGAAGCTTTCTTT. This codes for CSGRQVGTEAFF.

The CDR3 DNA sequence: TGCAGTGCTAGTGGGGGGGCGGCCTACGAGCAGTACTTC. Its translation: CSASGGAAYEQYF. The V call is TRBV20-1, the J call TRBJ2-7; perhaps TRBD2 as D (7 bases). This CDR3 contains 13 residues. Germline V gives CDR1 DFQATT, CDR2 SNEGSKA (reference sequence). With 3 bases removed from V and 2 bases from J, the gap between germline ends came to 11 bases.

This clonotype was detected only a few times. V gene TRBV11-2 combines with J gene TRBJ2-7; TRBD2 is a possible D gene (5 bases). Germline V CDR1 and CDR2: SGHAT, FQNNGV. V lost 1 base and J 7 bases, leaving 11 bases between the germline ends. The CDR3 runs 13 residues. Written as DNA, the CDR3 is TGTGCCAGCAGCTTAGTGGGCGGAGGTGAGCAGTACTTC. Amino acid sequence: CASSLVGGGEQYF.

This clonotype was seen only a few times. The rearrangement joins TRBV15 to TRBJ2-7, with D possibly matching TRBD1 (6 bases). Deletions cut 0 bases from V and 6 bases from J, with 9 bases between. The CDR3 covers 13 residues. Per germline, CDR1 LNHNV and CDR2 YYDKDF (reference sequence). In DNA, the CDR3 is TGTGCCACCAGCAGAGATAGAGGGGGCGAGCAGTACTTC. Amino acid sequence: CATSRDRGGEQYF.

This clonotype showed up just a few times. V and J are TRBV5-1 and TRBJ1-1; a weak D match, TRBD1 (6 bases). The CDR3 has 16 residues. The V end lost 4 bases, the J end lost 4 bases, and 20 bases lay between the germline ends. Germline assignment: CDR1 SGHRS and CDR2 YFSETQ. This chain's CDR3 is CASSREGDMGGTEAFF. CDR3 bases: TGCGCCAGCAGCCGGGAGGGGGACATGGGGGGCACTGAAGCTTTCTTT.

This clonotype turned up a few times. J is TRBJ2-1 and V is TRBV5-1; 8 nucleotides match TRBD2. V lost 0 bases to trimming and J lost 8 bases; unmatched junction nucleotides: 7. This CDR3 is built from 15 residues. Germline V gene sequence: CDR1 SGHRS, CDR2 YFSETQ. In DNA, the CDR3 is TGCGCCAGCAGCTTGGTTACTAGCGGAGGTCATGAGCAGTTCTTC. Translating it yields CASSLVTSGGHEQFF. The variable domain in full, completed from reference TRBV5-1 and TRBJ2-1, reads KAGVTQTPRYLIKTRGQQVTLSCSPISGHRSVSWYQQTPGQGLQFLFEYFSETQRNKGNFPGRFSGRQFSNSRSEMNVSTLELGDSALYLCASSLVTSGGHEQFFGPGTRLTVL.

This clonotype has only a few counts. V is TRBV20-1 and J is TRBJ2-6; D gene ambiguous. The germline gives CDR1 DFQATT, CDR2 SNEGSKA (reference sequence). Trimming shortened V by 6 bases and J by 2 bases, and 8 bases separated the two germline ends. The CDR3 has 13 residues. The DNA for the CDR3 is TGCAGTGCCGATCCACCTGGGGCCAACGTCCTGACTTTC. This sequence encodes CSADPPGANVLTF.

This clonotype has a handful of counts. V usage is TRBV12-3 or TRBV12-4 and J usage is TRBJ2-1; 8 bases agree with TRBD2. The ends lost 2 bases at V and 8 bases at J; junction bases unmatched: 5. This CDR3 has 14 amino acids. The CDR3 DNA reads TGTGCCAGCAGTTTAACTAGCGGAGTCGATGAGCAGTTCTTC. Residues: CASSLTSGVDEQFF.

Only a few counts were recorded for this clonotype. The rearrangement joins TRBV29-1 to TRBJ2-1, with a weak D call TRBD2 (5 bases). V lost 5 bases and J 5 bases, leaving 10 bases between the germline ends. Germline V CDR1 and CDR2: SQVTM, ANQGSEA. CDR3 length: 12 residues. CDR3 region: CSVIRGNNEQFF. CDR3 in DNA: TGCAGCGTTATTCGAGGGAACAATGAGCAGTTCTTC.

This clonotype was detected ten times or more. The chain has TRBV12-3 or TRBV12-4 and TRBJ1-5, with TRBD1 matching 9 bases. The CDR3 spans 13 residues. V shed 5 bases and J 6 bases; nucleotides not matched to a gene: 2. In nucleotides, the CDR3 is TGTGCCAGCAGTCTACAGGGGGCTCAGCCCCAGCATTTT. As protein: CASSLQGAQPQHF.

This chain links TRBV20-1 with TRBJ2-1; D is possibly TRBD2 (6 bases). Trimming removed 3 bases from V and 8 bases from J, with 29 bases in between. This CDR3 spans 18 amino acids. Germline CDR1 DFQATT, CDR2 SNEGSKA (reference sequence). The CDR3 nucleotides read TGCAGTGCTAGTGGCCCTCGGCGGAGGGGCCCCCACAATTATGAGCAGTTCTTC. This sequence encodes CSASGPRRRGPHNYEQFF.